This T cell receptor beta chain was captured in a study of shared clonotypes between healthy human individuals. The V and J ends lost 0 bases and 8 bases, in that order; junction bases with no gene match: 0. The length of the CDR3 is 13 residues. Germline-derived CDR1 and CDR2 are SGHRS and YFSETQ. Study findings and constraints: With few donors, the genetic and exposure-history diversity represented was limited. Among donors, the sharing of clonotypes was expected to be influenced by sequencing depth.

This clone occurred a few times. The antigen is undetermined. The authors divided CD4+ cells into CD45RA+ naive and CD45RA-negative memory subsets. Repertoires were generated with immunoSEQ multiplex PCR, while TCRdb's copy carries only in-frame clones and drops some. Among under 1,100,000 clones listed, 75% to 80% were seen once. Sequences were obtained from memory CD4+ T cells from PBMCs. Subset denoted: CD45RA-negative fraction. The chain joins TRBV5-1 to TRBJ1-4; TRBD1 matches at 8 bases. This receptor was taken from a man aged 18 to 30 in good health. Some clones in this sample may be carry-over from other donors' samples. The CDR3 DNA is TGCGCCAGCAGCTTGGGGGACAGGGAAAAACTGTTTTTT. Its protein is CASSLGDREKLFF.